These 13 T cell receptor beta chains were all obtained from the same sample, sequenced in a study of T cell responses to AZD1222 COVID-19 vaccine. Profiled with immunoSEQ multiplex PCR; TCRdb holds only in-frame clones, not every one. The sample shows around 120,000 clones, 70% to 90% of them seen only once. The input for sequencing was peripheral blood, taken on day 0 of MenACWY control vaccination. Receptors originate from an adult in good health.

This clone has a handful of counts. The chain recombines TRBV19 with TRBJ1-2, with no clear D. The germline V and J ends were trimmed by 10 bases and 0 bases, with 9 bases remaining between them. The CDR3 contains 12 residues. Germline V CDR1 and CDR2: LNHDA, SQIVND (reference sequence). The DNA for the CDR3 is TGTGCCACCCTCAGTGCTAACTATGGCTACACCTTC. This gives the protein CATLSANYGYTF. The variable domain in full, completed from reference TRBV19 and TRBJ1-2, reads DGGITQSPKYLFRKEGQNVTLSCEQNLNHDAMYWYRQDPGQGLRLIYYSQIVNDFQKGDIAEGYSVSREKKESFPLTVTSAQKNPTAFYLCATLSANYGYTFGSGTRLTVV.

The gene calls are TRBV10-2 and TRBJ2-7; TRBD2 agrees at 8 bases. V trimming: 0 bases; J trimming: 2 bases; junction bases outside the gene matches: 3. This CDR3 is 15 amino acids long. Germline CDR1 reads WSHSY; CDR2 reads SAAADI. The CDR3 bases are TGCGCCAGCAGTGAGTCCTTAGCGGGAACCTACGAGCAGTACTTC. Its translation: CASSESLAGTYEQYF.

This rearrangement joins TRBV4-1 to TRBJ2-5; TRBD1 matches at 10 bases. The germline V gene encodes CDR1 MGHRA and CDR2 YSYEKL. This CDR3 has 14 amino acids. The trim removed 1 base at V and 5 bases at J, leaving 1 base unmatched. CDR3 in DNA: TGCGCCAGCAGCCAAGCGGGACAGGGGGAGACCCAGTACTTC. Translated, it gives CASSQAGQGETQYF.

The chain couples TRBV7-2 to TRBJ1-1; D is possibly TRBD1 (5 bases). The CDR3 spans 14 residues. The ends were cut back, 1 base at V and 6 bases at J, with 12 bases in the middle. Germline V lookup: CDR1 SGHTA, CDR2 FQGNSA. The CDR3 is CASSLVAQGPEAFF. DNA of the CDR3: TGTGCCAGCAGCTTAGTGGCTCAGGGACCTGAAGCTTTCTTT.

Here the CDR3 reads CATSEGRGVSSNEQFF. CDR3 bases: TGTGCCACCAGTGAAGGCAGGGGGGTTTCGAGCAATGAGCAGTTCTTC. The chain joins TRBV24-1 to TRBJ2-1, with a possible D match to TRBD1 (7 bases). Trimming left V 4 bases short and J 6 bases short, with 18 bases between. CDR3 length: 16 amino acids. Germline CDR1 reads KGHDR; CDR2 reads SFDVKD.

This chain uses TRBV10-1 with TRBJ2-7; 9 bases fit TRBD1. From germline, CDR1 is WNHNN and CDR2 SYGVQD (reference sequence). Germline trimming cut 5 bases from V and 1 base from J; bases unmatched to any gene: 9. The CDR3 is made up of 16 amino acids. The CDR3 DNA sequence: TGCGCCAGCAGTCCCGACGGGACAGGGCTTTCCTACGAGCAGTACTTC. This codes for CASSPDGTGLSYEQYF.

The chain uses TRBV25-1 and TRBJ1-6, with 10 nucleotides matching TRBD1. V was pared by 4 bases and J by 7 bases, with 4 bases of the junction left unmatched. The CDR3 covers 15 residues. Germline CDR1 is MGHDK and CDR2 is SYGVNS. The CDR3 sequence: CASSGDRGWNSPLHF. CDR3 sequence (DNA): TGTGCCAGCAGTGGGGACAGGGGCTGGAATTCACCCCTCCACTTT.

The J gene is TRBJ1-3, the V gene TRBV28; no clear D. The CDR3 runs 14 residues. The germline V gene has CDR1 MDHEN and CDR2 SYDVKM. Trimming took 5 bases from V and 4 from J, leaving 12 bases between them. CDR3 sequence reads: CASSPHGSGNTIYF. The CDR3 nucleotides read TGTGCCAGCAGTCCCCACGGATCCGGAAACACCATATATTTT.

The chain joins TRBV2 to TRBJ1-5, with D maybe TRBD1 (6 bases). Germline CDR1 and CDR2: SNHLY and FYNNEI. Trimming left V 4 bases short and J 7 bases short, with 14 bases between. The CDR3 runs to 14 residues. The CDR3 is CASSGEGGVQPQHF. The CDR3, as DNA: TGTGCCAGCAGTGGTGAGGGGGGCGTGCAGCCCCAGCATTTT.

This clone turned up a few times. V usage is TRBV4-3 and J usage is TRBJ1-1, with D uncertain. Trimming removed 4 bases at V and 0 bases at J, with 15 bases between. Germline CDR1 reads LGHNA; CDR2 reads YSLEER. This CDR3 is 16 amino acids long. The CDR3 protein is CASSPGYGVMNTEAFF. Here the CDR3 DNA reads TGCGCCAGCAGCCCTGGGTATGGAGTAATGAACACTGAAGCTTTCTTT.

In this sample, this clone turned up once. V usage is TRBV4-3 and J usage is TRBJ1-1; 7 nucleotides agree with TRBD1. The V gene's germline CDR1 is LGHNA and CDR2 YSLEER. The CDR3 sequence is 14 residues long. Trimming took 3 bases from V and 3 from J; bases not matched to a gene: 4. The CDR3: CASSQRGQHTEAFF. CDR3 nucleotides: TGCGCCAGCAGCCAGAGGGGACAGCACACTGAAGCTTTCTTT.

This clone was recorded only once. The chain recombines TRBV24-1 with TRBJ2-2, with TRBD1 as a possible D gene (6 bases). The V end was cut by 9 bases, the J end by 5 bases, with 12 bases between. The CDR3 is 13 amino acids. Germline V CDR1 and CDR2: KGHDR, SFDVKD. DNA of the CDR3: TGTGCCACCCGAGGGGGACGGACCGGGGAGCTGTTTTTT. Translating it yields CATRGGRTGELFF.

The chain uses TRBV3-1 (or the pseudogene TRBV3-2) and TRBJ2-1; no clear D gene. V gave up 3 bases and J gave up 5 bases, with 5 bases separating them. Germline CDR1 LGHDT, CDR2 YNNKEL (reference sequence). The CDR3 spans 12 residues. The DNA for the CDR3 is TGTGCCAGCAGCCAGGTAGACAATGAGCAGTTCTTC. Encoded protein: CASSQVDNEQFF.